This T cell receptor (beta chain) comes out of a study of T cell repertoires in aging, cancer and after chemotherapy. Study-wide results and limits: Across the chemotherapy interval, each cancer cohort showed higher median generation probability, suggesting thymic rebound.

A mixed TRB-A/B primer pool amplified rearranged TRB by multiplex touch-down PCR. In TCRdb, the multiplex PCR reads were re-called with MiXCR into one record per CDR3 protein. The top ten clones hold approximately 7.5% of a sample with just under 5,500 distinct CDR3 sequences, roughly two fifths of them seen once. TCR beta rearrangements were amplified from peripheral blood genomic DNA. To note about this clonotype: Its antigen is unknown.

This CDR3 is built from 14 residues. Germline V gene lookup returns CDR1 SGHTA and CDR2 FQGTGA. The V end was cut by 5 bases, the J end by 5 bases, with 15 bases between. The chain couples TRBV7-3 to TRBJ2-5; D may be TRBD1 (5 bases). The source material was blood. The receptor comes from a human donor with a blood cancer. CDR3 amino acids: CASSPQGSRETQYF. In DNA, the CDR3 is TGTGCCAGCAGCCCCCAGGGATCCCGGGAGACCCAGTACTTC.